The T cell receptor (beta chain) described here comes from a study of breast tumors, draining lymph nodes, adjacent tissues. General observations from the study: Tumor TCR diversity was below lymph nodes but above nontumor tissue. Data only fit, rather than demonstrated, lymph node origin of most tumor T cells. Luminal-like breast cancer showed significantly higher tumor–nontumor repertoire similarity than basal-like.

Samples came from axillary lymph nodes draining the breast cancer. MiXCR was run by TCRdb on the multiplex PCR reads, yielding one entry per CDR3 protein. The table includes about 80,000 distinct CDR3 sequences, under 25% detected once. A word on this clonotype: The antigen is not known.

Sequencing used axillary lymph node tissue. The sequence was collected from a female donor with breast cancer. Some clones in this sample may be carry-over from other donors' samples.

CDR3 region: CASSEDPSDGYEQYF. DNA for the CDR3: TGTGCCAGCAGCGAAGACCCTAGCGATGGCTACGAGCAGTACTTC. The V call is TRBV6-5, the J call TRBJ2-7; D perhaps matches TRBD2 (6 bases). In germline, CDR1 is MNHEY, CDR2 SVGAGI. Trimming left V 6 bases short and J 3 bases short, with 18 bases between. CDR3 length: 15 residues.